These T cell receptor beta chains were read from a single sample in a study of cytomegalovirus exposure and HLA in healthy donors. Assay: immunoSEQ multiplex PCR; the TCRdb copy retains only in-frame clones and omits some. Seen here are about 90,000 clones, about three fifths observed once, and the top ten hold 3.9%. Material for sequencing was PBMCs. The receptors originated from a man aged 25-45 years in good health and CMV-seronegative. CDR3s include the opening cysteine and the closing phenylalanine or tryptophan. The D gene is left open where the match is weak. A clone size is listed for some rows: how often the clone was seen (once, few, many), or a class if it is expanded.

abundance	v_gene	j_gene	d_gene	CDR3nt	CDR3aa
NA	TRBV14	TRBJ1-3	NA	TGTGCCAGCAGCCAAGTTACAGCCTTTTCGAGAAACACCATATATTTT	CASSQVTAFSRNTIYF
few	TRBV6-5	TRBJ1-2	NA	TGTGCCAGCAGTTACTCGGTACAGGGTTGGTATGGCTACACCTTC	CASSYSVQGWYGYTF
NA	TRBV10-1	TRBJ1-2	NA	TGCGCCAGTAACGGAGGGGGCTACACCTTC	CASNGGGYTF
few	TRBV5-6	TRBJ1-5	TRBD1	TGTGCCAGCACCTCGACAGGGGAAAGCAATCAGCCCCAGCATTTT	CASTSTGESNQPQHF
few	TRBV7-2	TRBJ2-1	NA	TGTGCCAGCAGCTCTGGATCAGGGAATGAGCAGTTCTTC	CASSSGSGNEQFF
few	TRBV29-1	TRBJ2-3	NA	TGCAGCGTTCACAGGAACACAGATACGCAGTATTTT	CSVHRNTDTQYF
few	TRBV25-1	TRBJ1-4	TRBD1	TGTGCCAGCAGCGGGACAGGGGAGGAAAAACTGTTTTTT	CASSGTGEEKLFF
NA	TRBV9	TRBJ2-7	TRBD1	TGTGCCAGCAGCCCGACAGGGGGGGGATCTTACGAGCAGTACTTC	CASSPTGGGSYEQYF
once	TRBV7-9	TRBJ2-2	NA	TGTGCCAGCAGCTTAGGTGGGCTCCGGGAGCTGTTTTTT	CASSLGGLRELFF
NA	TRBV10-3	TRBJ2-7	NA	TGTGCCATCAGTGATTCTAACGAGCAGTACTTC	CAISDSNEQYF
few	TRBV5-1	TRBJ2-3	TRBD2	TGCGCCAGCAGTACTAGCGGGTTCACAGATACGCAGTATTTT	CASSTSGFTDTQYF
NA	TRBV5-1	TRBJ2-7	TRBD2	TGCGCCAGCAGCTTTTCGGCTAGCGGTGGCTGGTCCTACGAGCAGTACTTC	CASSFSASGGWSYEQYF
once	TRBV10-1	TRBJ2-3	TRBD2	TGCGCCAGCAGTGACGGCGGGAGAGAGTTGTCAGATACGCAGTATTTT	CASSDGGRELSDTQYF
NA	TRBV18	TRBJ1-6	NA	TGTGCCAGCTCACCCCAGGAGGATTCACCCCTCCACTTT	CASSPQEDSPLHF
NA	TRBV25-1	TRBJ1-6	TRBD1	TGTGCCAGCAGTGAATCTAGGGGGCAAAGGAATTCACCCCTCCACTTT	CASSESRGQRNSPLHF
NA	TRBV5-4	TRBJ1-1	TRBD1	TGTGCCAGCAGTCTCACCGGGACAGGGGCGGCTTTCTTT	CASSLTGTGAAFF
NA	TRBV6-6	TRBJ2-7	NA	TGTGCCAGCAGCAGAGGGGGGGAAGGCTACGAGCAGTACTTC	CASSRGGEGYEQYF
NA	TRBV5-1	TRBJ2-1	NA	TGCGCCAGCAGTAGGGGACAACAAGGGAATGAGCAGTTCTTC	CASSRGQQGNEQFF
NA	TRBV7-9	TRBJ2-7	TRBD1	TGTGCCAGCAGCCGCGGCCGGGACAGGGTTGGCGAGCAGTACTTC	CASSRGRDRVGEQYF
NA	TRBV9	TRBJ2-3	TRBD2	TGTGCCAGCAGCGGATCTCTAGCGGGGGTTAGCACAGATACGCAGTATTTT	CASSGSLAGVSTDTQYF
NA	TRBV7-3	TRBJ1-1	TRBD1	TGTGCCAGCAGCTACACAGGGGGTGGTGCTGAAGCTTTCTTT	CASSYTGGGAEAFF
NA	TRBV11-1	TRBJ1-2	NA	TGTGCCAGCAGCTTAGGGGTCCGGGATCCGAGCTACACCTTC	CASSLGVRDPSYTF
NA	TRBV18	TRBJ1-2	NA	TGTGCCAGCTCACAAATGACAGACTATGGCTACACCTTC	CASSQMTDYGYTF
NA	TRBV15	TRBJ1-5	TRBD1	TGTGCCACCAGCAGAGTGGACAGGGGTATTGGTAATCAGCCCCAGCATTTT	CATSRVDRGIGNQPQHF